What follows are 14 T cell receptor beta chains derived from one specimen sequenced in a study of CD8+CD57+ T cells in acquired aplastic anemia (dated by TCRdb to the late 2010s). Sequencing was performed on an Illumina HiSeq 2000. Profiling of TCR beta VDJ combinations and CDR3 sequences used genomic DNA as the template. Using fastp trimming at Q25 and MiXCR clonotype assembly, TCRdb reanalyzed the public sequencing data and kept in-frame beta chains. Rows are unified per CDR3 protein, each entry keeping the most common DNA and genes. The sample profile shows tens of thousands of distinct CDR3 sequences; roughly half of them were found once. The top ten constitute over 50% of the sample. Sequenced material: sorted CD4+, CD8+, or CD8+CD57+ T cells (not recorded which) from PBMCs. These receptor sequences come from a human donor in good health, serving as a control.

This clonotype was counted at least ten times. V usage is TRBV14 and J usage is TRBJ1-2; the D gene is possibly TRBD1 (5 bases). Trimming pared 2 bases from V and 2 bases from J, leaving 12 bases between. This CDR3 region has 15 residues. Germline CDR1 and CDR2: SGHDN and FVKESK. The CDR3 here is CASSQIGGGNYGYTF. In nucleotides, the CDR3 is TGTGCCAGCAGCCAAATCGGCGGGGGAAACTATGGCTACACCTTC. The full variable domain, rest sourced from reference TRBV14 and TRBJ1-2, is EAGVTQFPSHSVIEKGQTVTLRCDPISGHDNLYWYRRVMGKEIKFLLHFVKESKQDESGMPNNRFLAERTGGTYSTLKVQPAELEDSGVYFCASSQIGGGNYGYTFGSGTRLTVV.

V usage is TRBV2 and J usage is TRBJ1-2; no firm D call. With 6 bases removed from V and 4 bases from J, the gap between germline ends came to 12 bases. The CDR3 is 13 residues long. From germline, CDR1 is SNHLY and CDR2 FYNNEI. The DNA of the CDR3 is TGTGCCAGCAGATTGACGGCGATCTATGGCTACACCTTC. Protein product: CASRLTAIYGYTF.

The table lists this clonotype with a count of one. This chain joins TRBV7-3 and TRBJ1-1; perhaps TRBD1 as D (6 bases). CDR1 is SGHTA, CDR2 FQGTGA, per germline. Trimming pared 6 bases from V and 4 bases from J, leaving 12 bases between. The CDR3 loop spans 13 amino acids. CDR3 sequence reads: CASREQGGTEAFF. In DNA, the CDR3 is TGTGCCAGCAGAGAACAGGGTGGCACTGAAGCTTTCTTT.

The V call is TRBV25-1, the J call TRBJ2-5; 7 nucleotides match TRBD2. CDR3 length equals 15 residues. The germline gives CDR1 MGHDK, CDR2 SYGVNS. Trimming at V came to 1 base and at J to 0 bases, leaving 2 bases not matched to a gene. The CDR3 here is CASSEWAGDQETQYF. CDR3 DNA sequence: TGTGCCAGCAGTGAATGGGCGGGGGACCAAGAGACCCAGTACTTC.

The chain combines TRBV25-1 with TRBJ1-5; TRBD1 aligns across 7 bases. The CDR3 runs to 13 residues. The J segment lost 6 bases and the V segment lost 3 bases, leaving 2 bases of the junction unmatched. Per the germline V gene, CDR1 is MGHDK and CDR2 is SYGVNS. The CDR3 here is CASSEAGGQPQHF. Here the CDR3 DNA reads TGTGCCAGCAGTGAGGCAGGGGGTCAGCCCCAGCATTTT. Based on the CDR3 plus reference TRBV25-1 and TRBJ1-5, the full variable domain is EADIYQTPRYLVIGTGKKITLECSQTMGHDKMYWYQQDPGMELHLIHYSYGVNSTEKGDLSSESTVSRIRTEHFPLTLESARPSHTSQYLCASSEAGGQPQHFGDGTRLSIL.

The gene calls are TRBV6-1 and TRBJ2-1; 16 bases are a match to TRBD2. V was clipped by 6 bases and J by 6 bases; unmatched bases: 8. The length of the CDR3 is 17 residues. Germline V gene sequence: CDR1 MNHNS, CDR2 SASEGT. CDR3 sequence reads: CASSQGLAGGPLNEQFF. The CDR3 nucleotides read TGTGCCAGCAGCCAGGGACTAGCGGGAGGGCCGCTCAATGAGCAGTTCTTC.

As for this clonotype: Given the absence of the conserved phenylalanine or tryptophan at the CDR3 end, a read error is likely. The CDR3 sequence is CASSMGTGGETQYI. As DNA, the CDR3 is TGTGCCAGTAGTATGGGGACAGGGGGAGAGACCCAGTACATC. The chain joins TRBV19 to TRBJ2-5; TRBD1 matches 11 bases. The V gene's germline CDR1 is LNHDA and CDR2 SQIVND (reference sequence). This CDR3 spans 14 amino acids. Germline trimming cut 3 bases from V and 4 bases from J; bases unmatched to any gene: 1.

This clonotype has just a few counts. A much larger clone lies a single base off, so this may be a read error. The V call is TRBV20-1, the J call TRBJ1-6; no clear D gene. CDR1 is DFQATT and CDR2 is SNEGSKA in the germline V gene (reference sequence). Trimming took 5 bases from V and 10 from J, leaving 21 bases between them. The CDR3 extends over 15 amino acids. The CDR3 sequence: CSALGIETLKSPLHF. The DNA for the CDR3 is TGCAGTGCTCTAGGGATAGAGACCCTAAAATCACCCCTCCACTTT.

The genes are TRBV6-4 and TRBJ1-6; tentative D call: TRBD1 (5 bases). The CDR3 has 14 amino acids. V lost 3 bases to trimming and J lost 7 bases, with 10 bases between them. Germline CDR1 reads MRHNA; CDR2 reads SNTAGT. The CDR3 nucleotides are TGTGCCAGCAGTGAGGAGGGGAGCAATTCACCCCTCCACTTT. The encoded protein is CASSEEGSNSPLHF.

This clonotype came up many times. V and J are TRBV20-1 and TRBJ2-7; D unresolved. The V gene lost 5 bases and the J gene lost 0 bases, with 11 bases spanning the gap. The germline V gene has CDR1 DFQATT and CDR2 SNEGSKA (reference sequence). This CDR3 is built from 13 residues. CDR3 residues: CSAYGEASYEQYF. CDR3 DNA: TGCAGTGCTTACGGAGAGGCCTCCTACGAGCAGTACTTC.

This clonotype showed up many times. The chain joins TRBV6-1 to TRBJ1-2, with D perhaps matching TRBD1 (5 bases). The CDR3 spans 15 residues. V was clipped by 4 bases and J by 2 bases, with 14 bases between them. Germline V gene lookup returns CDR1 MNHNS and CDR2 SASEGT. The CDR3 DNA reads as TGTGCCAGCAGTGGAGGGGCTTGGGGGAACTATGGCTACACCTTC. Translation gives CASSGGAWGNYGYTF.

The rearrangement links TRBV6-1 to TRBJ1-2; TRBD1 matches at 9 bases. Trimming at V came to 4 bases and at J to 1 base, leaving 7 bases not matched to a gene. This CDR3 has 16 amino acids. Germline CDR1 reads MNHNS; CDR2 reads SASEGT. CDR3 DNA: TGTGCCAGCAGTGTGGGACAGGGCCTATATAACTATGGCTACACCTTC. Its protein product is CASSVGQGLYNYGYTF.

There are many counts of this clonotype. The V gene is TRBV24-1, the J gene TRBJ2-2; D ambiguous. CDR1 KGHDR and CDR2 SFDVKD come from the germline V gene. The CDR3 length is 14 residues. The V gene lost 4 bases and the J gene lost 4 bases, with 9 bases spanning the gap. The CDR3 spells CATSELGSTGELFF. The CDR3 DNA reads TGTGCCACCAGTGAGCTGGGATCCACCGGGGAGCTGTTTTTT.

In the case of this clonotype: A clone one base away is much larger, so this may be a read error. The conserved phenylalanine or tryptophan is not found at the CDR3 terminus, so this likely reflects a read error. The rearrangement links TRBV5-1 to TRBJ2-7; D call uncertain. Per germline, CDR1 SGHRS and CDR2 YFSETQ. This CDR3 is built from 13 residues. V gave up 0 bases and J gave up 6 bases, with 10 bases separating them. CDR3 protein: CASSLAGSSEQYL. The CDR3 DNA follows: TGCGCCAGCAGCTTGGCGGGTAGTTCCGAGCAGTACCTC.